What follows are 19 T cell receptor beta chains derived from one specimen sequenced in a study of OX40 agonist ivuxolimab in advanced cancers. The protocol was immunoSEQ multiplex PCR, while the TCRdb copy is restricted to in-frame clones and leaves out a portion. The data contain approximately 32,000 clones, approximately 89% of them singletons. The sequences come from CD4+ or CD8+ T cells sorted from blood, collected in a trial of the OX40 agonist ivuxolimab. The receptors derive from an adult with an advanced solid tumor such as melanoma, head and neck, liver or kidney cancer.

The chain links TRBV7-2 to TRBJ1-2; D perhaps matches TRBD1 (6 bases). Germline CDR1 reads SGHTA; CDR2 reads FQGNSA. The V and J ends lost 0 bases and 6 bases respectively, with 8 bases between them. The CDR3 runs 13 residues. CDR3 protein: CASSLAYRDGYTF. CDR3 coding DNA: TGTGCCAGCAGCTTAGCGTACAGGGATGGCTACACCTTC.

CDR3: CASSSNRGPTIYEQYF. The DNA for the CDR3 is TGTGCCAGCAGCTCAAACAGGGGGCCCACCATCTACGAGCAGTACTTC. This sequence joins TRBV5-5 and TRBJ2-7; the match to TRBD1 covers 9 bases. Trimming cost V 3 bases and J 3 bases; bases outside gene matches: 10. The CDR3 is 16 amino acids. CDR1 is SGHKS, CDR2 YYEKEE, per germline (reference sequence).

The CDR3 loop is CASSSGIDYEQYF. The CDR3 DNA reads as TGTGCCAGCAGTTCGGGGATAGATTACGAGCAGTACTTC. This chain links TRBV27 with TRBJ2-7; the D gene is possibly TRBD2 (5 bases). The CDR3 consists of 13 residues. The germline gives CDR1 MNHEY, CDR2 SMNVEV (reference sequence). V dropped 4 bases and J dropped 4 bases, with 11 bases sitting between them.

In this sample, this clone turned up once. The V call is TRBV7-8, the J call TRBJ2-1; TRBD2 matches at 7 bases. The CDR3 is 14 residues long. Trimming removed 1 base from V and 6 bases from J; junction bases left unmatched: 3. Germline V gene sequence: CDR1 SGHVS, CDR2 FQNEAQ. CDR3 DNA: TGTGCCAGCAGCTTAGACGGCGGGAGCAATGAGCAGTTCTTC. It encodes CASSLDGGSNEQFF.

The chain links TRBV19 to TRBJ1-2; the D gene is possibly TRBD1 (5 bases). V lost 3 bases and J 4 bases, leaving 12 bases between the germline ends. Germline CDR1 is LNHDA and CDR2 is SQIVND (reference sequence). CDR3 length: 14 amino acids. The CDR3 here is CASSIWGYGYGYTF. The CDR3 bases are TGTGCCAGTAGTATCTGGGGGTATGGCTATGGCTACACCTTC.

The chain links TRBV11-2 to TRBJ1-6; D might be TRBD1 (5 bases). The CDR3 is 14 amino acids. The germline V gene encodes CDR1 SGHAT and CDR2 FQNNGV. The ends were cut back, 1 base at V and 7 bases at J, with 8 bases in the middle. The DNA for the CDR3 is TGTGCCAGCAGCTTAGGACAGAAGAATTCACCCCTCCACTTT. Translation: CASSLGQKNSPLHF.

In this sample, this clone turned up a few times. CDR3 in DNA: TGTGCCAGCAAGGGACAGGTAAACACTGAAGCTTTCTTT. It translates to CASKGQVNTEAFF. This chain uses TRBV27 with TRBJ1-1; 8 bases align to TRBD1. Germline V lookup: CDR1 MNHEY, CDR2 SMNVEV (reference sequence). V was clipped by 7 bases and J by 2 bases; unmatched bases: 3. This CDR3 has 13 residues.

The genes are TRBV7-9 and TRBJ2-7; TRBD1 is a possible D gene (5 bases). There are 14 residues in the CDR3. V dropped 7 bases and J dropped 2 bases, with 15 bases sitting between them. Germline V gene lookup returns CDR1 SEHNR and CDR2 FQNEAQ (reference sequence). Here the CDR3 DNA reads TGTGCCAGCACCCCGAGCACAGGTCCCTACGAGCAGTACTTC. This encodes CASTPSTGPYEQYF. Drawing the rest from reference TRBV7-9 and TRBJ2-7, the complete variable domain is DTGVSQNPRHKITKRGQNVTFRCDPISEHNRLYWYRQTLGQGPEFLTYFQNEAQLEKSRLLSDRFSAERPKGSFSTLEIQRTEQGDSAMYLCASTPSTGPYEQYFGPGTRLTVT.

The chain uses TRBV19 and TRBJ1-3, with D tentatively TRBD1 (6 bases). The CDR3 has 16 amino acids. Deletions cut 2 bases from V and 4 bases from J, with 15 bases between. Germline V gives CDR1 LNHDA, CDR2 SQIVND (reference sequence). CDR3 nucleotides: TGTGCCAGTAGTATATCGACCAGGGGACGAGGAAACACCATATATTTT. Protein sequence: CASSISTRGRGNTIYF.

This sequence joins TRBV5-1 and TRBJ1-1, with 10 bases that match TRBD1. The CDR3 extends over 14 amino acids. V trimming: 4 bases; J trimming: 4 bases; junction bases outside the gene matches: 4. Germline V gene sequence: CDR1 SGHRS, CDR2 YFSETQ. The CDR3 region is CASSGGTGVTEAFF. The CDR3 nucleotides read TGCGCCAGCAGCGGTGGGACAGGGGTCACTGAAGCTTTCTTT.

The chain has TRBV11-2 and TRBJ2-7, with 7 bases identical to TRBD1. This CDR3 is 14 amino acids long. CDR1 is SGHAT and CDR2 is FQNNGV in the germline V gene. Trimming took 1 base from V and 6 from J; bases not matched to a gene: 6. The CDR3 bases are TGTGCCAGCAGCTTAGGGGTAGGGGGCGTCGAGCAGTACTTC. Protein sequence: CASSLGVGGVEQYF.

This clone was found once. In DNA, the CDR3 is TGTGCCAGTGGGACAGCCGCGTACAATGAGCAGTTCTTC. Amino acids: CASGTAAYNEQFF. The V call is TRBV19, the J call TRBJ2-1, with 7 bases identical to TRBD1. V lost 8 bases, J lost 4 bases, and 5 bases stayed unmatched. Germline CDR1 is LNHDA and CDR2 is SQIVND (reference sequence). This CDR3 has 13 residues.

This chain links TRBV7-2 with TRBJ2-2, with 11 bases lining up with TRBD2. CDR1 is SGHTA, CDR2 FQGNSA, per germline. The V gene end was trimmed by 7 bases and the J gene end by 3 bases; junction bases not matched to a gene: 13. There are 18 residues in the CDR3. CDR3 amino acids: CASIKEVAGGPYTGELFF. DNA for the CDR3: TGTGCCAGCATCAAAGAGGTAGCGGGAGGGCCTTACACCGGGGAGCTGTTTTTT.

The CDR3: CASNPSGTGFQQYF. CDR3 nucleotides: TGTGCCAGCAACCCCTCCGGGACAGGGTTCCAGCAGTACTTC. This chain uses TRBV5-6 with TRBJ2-7, with 9 bases matching TRBD1. This CDR3 has 14 residues. Germline values: CDR1 SGHDT, CDR2 YYEEEE. Losses at the gene ends were 6 bases for V and 8 bases for J; bases not matched to a gene: 12.

The rearrangement links TRBV6-5 to TRBJ1-2; a weak D match, TRBD1 (5 bases). V was clipped by 4 bases and J by 5 bases, with 5 bases between them. Germline CDR1 reads MNHEY; CDR2 reads SVGAGI. This CDR3 contains 11 residues. The CDR3 loop reads CASSWGYGYTF. CDR3 in DNA: TGTGCCAGCAGTTGGGGGTATGGCTACACCTTC.

The chain carries TRBV9 and TRBJ2-3; D is unclear. Germline loops: CDR1 SGDLS, CDR2 YYNGEE. The CDR3 is made up of 15 amino acids. Trimming removed 6 bases at V and 0 bases at J, with 14 bases between. CDR3 residues: CASKEAHTSTDTQYF. The CDR3 nucleotides read TGTGCCAGCAAAGAGGCTCATACTAGCACAGATACGCAGTATTTT.

The chain is built from TRBV13 and TRBJ2-7, with 7 bases aligning to TRBD1. V lost 5 bases and J lost 3; bases outside the gene matches: 4. The CDR3 totals 13 residues. Germline-derived CDR1 and CDR2 are PRHDT and FYEKMQ (reference sequence). This chain's CDR3 is CASSPRDSYEQYF. CDR3 DNA sequence: TGTGCCAGCAGCCCGAGGGACAGCTACGAGCAGTACTTC.

This clone has only one observation. J is TRBJ2-5 and V is TRBV7-8; no clear D. The CDR3 sequence is 17 residues long. Trimming pared 1 base from V and 2 bases from J, leaving 17 bases between. Looked up from germline, CDR1 is SGHVS and CDR2 is FQNEAQ. DNA of the CDR3: TGTGCCAGCAGCTTAGAAGGCCGAGCGACCCCTCAAGAGACCCAGTACTTC. This gives the protein CASSLEGRATPQETQYF.

The sample holds one count of this clone. The CDR3, as DNA: TGTGCCAGCAGCAACATAGAAAGTCGGGCCAACGTCCTGACTTTC. This codes for CASSNIESRANVLTF. This chain connects TRBV7-9 to TRBJ2-6, with D unclear. The CDR3 spans 15 residues. Deletions cut 5 bases from V and 5 bases from J, with 13 bases between. CDR1 and CDR2 (germline): SEHNR, FQNEAQ (reference sequence).